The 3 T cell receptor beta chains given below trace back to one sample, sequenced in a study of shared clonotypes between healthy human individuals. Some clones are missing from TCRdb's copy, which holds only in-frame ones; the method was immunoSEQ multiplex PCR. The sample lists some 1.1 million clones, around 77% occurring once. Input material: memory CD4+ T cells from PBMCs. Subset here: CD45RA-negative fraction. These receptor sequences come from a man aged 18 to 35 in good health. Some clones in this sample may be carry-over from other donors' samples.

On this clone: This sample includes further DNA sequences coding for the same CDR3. DNA of the CDR3: TGTGCCAGCAGCCCGGGACAGGGAAATCAGCCCCAGCATTTT. Translating gives CASSPGQGNQPQHF. V gene TRBV28 combines with J gene TRBJ1-5; 9 bases are shared with TRBD1. The CDR3 runs 14 residues. CDR1 is MDHEN, CDR2 SYDVKM, per germline. The V and J ends lost 6 bases and 4 bases, in that order; junction bases with no gene match: 4.

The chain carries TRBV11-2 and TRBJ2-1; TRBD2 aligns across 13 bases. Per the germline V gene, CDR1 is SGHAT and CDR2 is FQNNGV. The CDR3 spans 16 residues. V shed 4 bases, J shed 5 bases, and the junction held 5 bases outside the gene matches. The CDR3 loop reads CASSSTGLAGHNEQFF. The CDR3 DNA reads TGTGCCAGCAGCTCCACGGGACTAGCGGGGCACAATGAGCAGTTCTTC.

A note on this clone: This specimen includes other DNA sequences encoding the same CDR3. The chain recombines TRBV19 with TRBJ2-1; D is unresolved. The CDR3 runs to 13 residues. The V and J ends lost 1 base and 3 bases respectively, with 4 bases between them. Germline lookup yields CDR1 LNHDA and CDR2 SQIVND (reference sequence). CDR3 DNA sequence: TGTGCCAGTAGTATAGGGAACTACAATGAGCAGTTCTTC. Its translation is CASSIGNYNEQFF.